This T cell receptor (beta chain) is from a study of blood T cells in healthy people across ages. The second PCR ran roughly 6 to 12 cycles with a sample-barcoded 5' primer and J-beta primers. TCRdb passed the 5' RACE reads through MiXCR, listing each CDR3 protein once. This table has around 820,000 distinct CDR3 sequences, just under 25% appearing once. The CDR3 covers 14 residues. Germline values: CDR1 LGHNT, CDR2 FRNRAP. Trimming cost V 1 base and J 8 bases; bases outside gene matches: 4. The same data also went into a second study, on T cells of mothers and their children. That paper adds: Related and unrelated pairs show TCR recombination output that thymic selection shapes similarly. Mother-child pairs who were related displayed a slightly higher overlap than unrelated pairs, a difference that was non-significant.

The chain is built from TRBV12-5 and TRBJ2-1; 8 bases align to TRBD1. This clonotype originated in a boy aged 10-17 years in good health. The sequenced sample consisted of blood. The CDR3 DNA is TGTGCTAGTGGTTTGGGGGACAGGCGGGATGAGCAGTTCTTC. It codes for CASGLGDRRDEQFF.